The T cell receptor beta chain described here comes from a study of Ad26.COV2.S vaccination and SARS-CoV-2 variants. This sample's treatment: about 20 received Ad26.COV2.S at low or high dose, single or two shots; 5 received placebo; per-sample allocation not given. Samples came from day 63 after the first vaccine or placebo injection. Trimming cost V 0 bases and J 3 bases, with 10 bases left between them. Germline V lookup: CDR1 SGDLS, CDR2 YYNGEE. The CDR3 sequence is 16 residues long. Generated by immunoSEQ multiplex PCR, the TCRdb table keeps only in-frame clones and is missing some. This table holds 400,000 to 500,000 clones, 89% found once.

The rearrangement links TRBV9 to TRBJ1-6, with D perhaps matching TRBD1 (5 bases). The starting material was peripheral blood, obtained in a trial of Ad26.COV2.S vaccine versus placebo. The sequence derives from a person between 18 and 60 years old who received the Ad26.COV2.S COVID-19 vaccine or a placebo. The CDR3 DNA sequence: TGTGCCAGCAGCGTAGGGGCAGGGCGCTATAATTCACCCCTCCACTTT. Protein product: CASSVGAGRYNSPLHF.